The entry below describes one T cell receptor (beta chain). Its antigen is undetermined. The record originates from a study of tumor-infiltrating lymphocytes in primary liver carcinoma. Study findings and constraints: Tumors significantly exceeded blood in top-250-clone fraction (p = 0.039).

The CDR3 has 15 residues. The germline CDR1 and CDR2 sequences are MNHEY and SVGAGI. Trimming cost V 5 bases and J 13 bases; bases outside gene matches: 15. Unsorted whole blood supplied the blood RNA, and germline DNA was isolated too. Total RNA (around 0.45 ug) served as template for TCR beta cDNA synthesis primed by a constant-region primer. Libraries covering TCR beta were generated through three nested multiplex PCR rounds (using a slightly modified ARM-PCR). The first two PCR rounds used TRBV1-TRBV30 forward primers with a C-beta reverse primer, about 10 cycles each. TCRdb analysed the multiplex PCR reads with MiXCR anew, one entry per CDR3 protein. Among 300,000 to 350,000 distinct CDR3 sequences listed, about three fifths were seen once.

This chain connects TRBV6-5 to TRBJ2-1; 9 positions match TRBD1. The sample consisted of peripheral blood. The TCR sequence derives from a young woman with primary liver carcinoma and hepatitis B virus infection. The CDR3 DNA follows: TGTGCCAGCAGTCCGGACAGGGGAGGAACGGCCCCTCAGTTCTTC. Protein sequence: CASSPDRGGTAPQFF.